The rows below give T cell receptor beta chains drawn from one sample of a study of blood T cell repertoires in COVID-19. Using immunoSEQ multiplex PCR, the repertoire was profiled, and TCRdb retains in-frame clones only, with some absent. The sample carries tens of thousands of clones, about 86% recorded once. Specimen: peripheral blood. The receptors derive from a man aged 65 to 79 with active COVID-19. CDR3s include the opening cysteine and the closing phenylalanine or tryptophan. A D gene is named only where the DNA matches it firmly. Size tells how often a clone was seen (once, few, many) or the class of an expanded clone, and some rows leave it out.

CDR3nt: TGTGCCAGCACAGGGACAGGGTACACCGGGGAGCTGTTTTTT; CDR3aa: CASTGTGYTGELFF; d_gene: TRBD1; abundance: -; v_gene: TRBV2; j_gene: TRBJ2-2
CDR3nt: TGTGCCAGCAGTGGCAGGGGGCAGGGTGAGCAGTTCTTC; CDR3aa: CASSGRGQGEQFF; d_gene: TRBD1; abundance: -; v_gene: TRBV6-2/TRBV6-3; j_gene: TRBJ2-1
CDR3nt: TGTGCCAGCAGCTTAACACCCGCGGACGAGCAGTACTTC; CDR3aa: CASSLTPADEQYF; d_gene: -; abundance: -; v_gene: TRBV7-3; j_gene: TRBJ2-7
CDR3nt: TGTGCCAGCAGCCAAAGGGCAGGGGCCAATGAGCAGTTCTTC; CDR3aa: CASSQRAGANEQFF; d_gene: -; abundance: -; v_gene: TRBV3-1/TRBV3-2; j_gene: TRBJ2-1
CDR3nt: TGTGCCAGCAGGACAGGGCAACGGGAAAAACTGTTTTTT; CDR3aa: CASRTGQREKLFF; d_gene: TRBD1; abundance: -; v_gene: TRBV2; j_gene: TRBJ1-4
CDR3nt: TGTGCCAGCAGCCAGGGGGGCGAGAACACTGAAGCTTTCTTT; CDR3aa: CASSQGGENTEAFF; d_gene: TRBD1; abundance: -; v_gene: TRBV7-2; j_gene: TRBJ1-1
CDR3nt: TGTGCCAGCAGCCCACTGGGCCAGGCCACCACTGAAGCTTTCTTT; CDR3aa: CASSPLGQATTEAFF; d_gene: -; abundance: -; v_gene: TRBV7-8; j_gene: TRBJ1-1
CDR3nt: TGTGCCAGCAGCGCACAGGGACAGGGAACGAACACTGAAGCTTTCTTT; CDR3aa: CASSAQGQGTNTEAFF; d_gene: TRBD1; abundance: -; v_gene: TRBV9; j_gene: TRBJ1-1
CDR3nt: TGTGCCAGCAGCAGACAGGGCACCGGGGAGCTGTTTTTT; CDR3aa: CASSRQGTGELFF; d_gene: TRBD1; abundance: -; v_gene: TRBV5-8; j_gene: TRBJ2-2
CDR3nt: TGTGCCAGCAGCCCGGACAGGGTCGGCGAAAAACTGTTTTTT; CDR3aa: CASSPDRVGEKLFF; d_gene: TRBD1; abundance: -; v_gene: TRBV7-9; j_gene: TRBJ1-4
CDR3nt: TGTGCCAGTAGTAAGACATCTTTGAACACTGAAGCTTTCTTT; CDR3aa: CASSKTSLNTEAFF; d_gene: -; abundance: -; v_gene: TRBV19; j_gene: TRBJ1-1
CDR3nt: TGTGCCAGCAGTTACTCGGGGACTTACGAGCAGTACTTC; CDR3aa: CASSYSGTYEQYF; d_gene: -; abundance: -; v_gene: TRBV6-5; j_gene: TRBJ2-7
CDR3nt: TGCGCCAGCAGCCAACTCATTGGGGGGGCGGGAAACACCATATATTTT; CDR3aa: CASSQLIGGAGNTIYF; d_gene: -; abundance: -; v_gene: TRBV4-1; j_gene: TRBJ1-3
CDR3nt: TGTGCCAGCAGCCCAAGAGGCAGCCAGTACACTGAAGCTTTCTTT; CDR3aa: CASSPRGSQYTEAFF; d_gene: -; abundance: -; v_gene: TRBV7-9; j_gene: TRBJ1-1
CDR3nt: TGCGCCAGCGTTCGGAACACCGGGGAGCTGTTTTTT; CDR3aa: CASVRNTGELFF; d_gene: -; abundance: few; v_gene: TRBV5-1; j_gene: TRBJ2-2
CDR3nt: TGCGCCAGCACCCCGGGACTAGAGTACACCGGGGAGCTGTTTTTT; CDR3aa: CASTPGLEYTGELFF; d_gene: TRBD2; abundance: -; v_gene: TRBV5-1; j_gene: TRBJ2-2
CDR3nt: TGTGCCAGCAGCGTACGGCAGCGCGGCACAGATACGCAGTATTTT; CDR3aa: CASSVRQRGTDTQYF; d_gene: -; abundance: -; v_gene: TRBV9; j_gene: TRBJ2-3
CDR3nt: TGTGCCAGCAGCCCCTTTCTAGATGCGGCCTCGGGTGGCTACACCTTC; CDR3aa: CASSPFLDAASGGYTF; d_gene: -; abundance: -; v_gene: TRBV3-1/TRBV3-2; j_gene: TRBJ1-2
CDR3nt: TGCGCCAGCAGCCAAGATGGAAGAGGTCAGCCCCAGCATTTT; CDR3aa: CASSQDGRGQPQHF; d_gene: -; abundance: -; v_gene: TRBV4-3; j_gene: TRBJ1-5
CDR3nt: TGTGCCACCAGTGAAAGACAGAAACAGTTCTTC; CDR3aa: CATSERQKQFF; d_gene: -; abundance: -; v_gene: TRBV24-1; j_gene: TRBJ2-1
CDR3nt: TGTGCCAGCAGTGAAGCGGTCATCCGGGAAGTCGGGGAGCTGTTTTTT; CDR3aa: CASSEAVIREVGELFF; d_gene: -; abundance: -; v_gene: TRBV2; j_gene: TRBJ2-2
CDR3nt: TGTGCCAGCAGGTCTGGGACGACAGGAGCCTCCTACGAGCAGTACTTC; CDR3aa: CASRSGTTGASYEQYF; d_gene: -; abundance: -; v_gene: TRBV7-9; j_gene: TRBJ2-7
CDR3nt: TGTGCCAGCCCTGGACAGGGTCGCACAGATACGCAGTATTTT; CDR3aa: CASPGQGRTDTQYF; d_gene: TRBD1; abundance: -; v_gene: TRBV2; j_gene: TRBJ2-3
CDR3nt: TGTGCCAGCAGCTGGCGGGCAGCCAACGAGCAGTACTTC; CDR3aa: CASSWRAANEQYF; d_gene: -; abundance: once; v_gene: TRBV7-2; j_gene: TRBJ2-7
CDR3nt: TGTGCCAGTAGTACCCAACAGGGGACCGCGAATTCACCCCTCCACTTT; CDR3aa: CASSTQQGTANSPLHF; d_gene: TRBD1; abundance: few; v_gene: TRBV19; j_gene: TRBJ1-6
CDR3nt: TGCGCCAGCAGCTTGGAAGGACAGGGCCCTAATGAAAAACTGTTTTTT; CDR3aa: CASSLEGQGPNEKLFF; d_gene: TRBD1; abundance: -; v_gene: TRBV5-1; j_gene: TRBJ1-4
CDR3nt: TGTGCCAGCAGTCAGGGGAACGAGCAGTACTTC; CDR3aa: CASSQGNEQYF; d_gene: -; abundance: -; v_gene: TRBV6-5; j_gene: TRBJ2-7
CDR3nt: TGTGCCAGCAGCCCCGACTCGCGCTGGATTCTTAGCTCCTACGAGCAGTACTTC; CDR3aa: CASSPDSRWILSSYEQYF; d_gene: -; abundance: -; v_gene: TRBV3-1/TRBV3-2; j_gene: TRBJ2-7
CDR3nt: TGTGCCAGCAGTTCGGGACAGACAAACACCATATATTTT; CDR3aa: CASSSGQTNTIYF; d_gene: TRBD1; abundance: -; v_gene: TRBV12-3/TRBV12-4; j_gene: TRBJ1-3
CDR3nt: TGCGCCAGCAGTCACCTCGGCGCAGGTAGCGCCTACAATGAGCAGTTCTTC; CDR3aa: CASSHLGAGSAYNEQFF; d_gene: -; abundance: -; v_gene: TRBV23-1; j_gene: TRBJ2-1
CDR3nt: TGTGCCAGCAGCGCAATTGGAGGGAAAGACTATGGCTACACCTTC; CDR3aa: CASSAIGGKDYGYTF; d_gene: -; abundance: -; v_gene: TRBV9; j_gene: TRBJ1-2
CDR3nt: TGTGCCAGCAGCCAAGGGACAGGCCCGCCGGGAAACACCATATATTTT; CDR3aa: CASSQGTGPPGNTIYF; d_gene: TRBD1; abundance: -; v_gene: TRBV3-1/TRBV3-2; j_gene: TRBJ1-3
CDR3nt: TGTGCCAGCAGCCTTCAAAGCGGGGTTGAGACCCAGTACTTC; CDR3aa: CASSLQSGVETQYF; d_gene: TRBD2; abundance: -; v_gene: TRBV11-2; j_gene: TRBJ2-5
CDR3nt: TGCAGCGTTGCCCCGGTTAGCGGGGGCACAGATACGCAGTATTTT; CDR3aa: CSVAPVSGGTDTQYF; d_gene: TRBD2; abundance: -; v_gene: TRBV29-1; j_gene: TRBJ2-3
CDR3nt: TGTGCCACCAGTGATTTAGCTTTCGGGGGGCAAGAGACCCAGTACTTC; CDR3aa: CATSDLAFGGQETQYF; d_gene: TRBD2; abundance: -; v_gene: TRBV24-1; j_gene: TRBJ2-5
CDR3nt: TGTGCCAGAGCCCCGTTTGCGGTACCACGAAAAAGTGTTTTT; CDR3aa: CARAPFAVPRKSVF; d_gene: -; abundance: -; v_gene: TRBV21-1; j_gene: TRBJ1-4
CDR3nt: TGCGCCAGCAGCGCGGTTCAACAGGGGGGGAACACTGAAGCTTTCTTT; CDR3aa: CASSAVQQGGNTEAFF; d_gene: TRBD1; abundance: few; v_gene: TRBV5-1; j_gene: TRBJ1-1